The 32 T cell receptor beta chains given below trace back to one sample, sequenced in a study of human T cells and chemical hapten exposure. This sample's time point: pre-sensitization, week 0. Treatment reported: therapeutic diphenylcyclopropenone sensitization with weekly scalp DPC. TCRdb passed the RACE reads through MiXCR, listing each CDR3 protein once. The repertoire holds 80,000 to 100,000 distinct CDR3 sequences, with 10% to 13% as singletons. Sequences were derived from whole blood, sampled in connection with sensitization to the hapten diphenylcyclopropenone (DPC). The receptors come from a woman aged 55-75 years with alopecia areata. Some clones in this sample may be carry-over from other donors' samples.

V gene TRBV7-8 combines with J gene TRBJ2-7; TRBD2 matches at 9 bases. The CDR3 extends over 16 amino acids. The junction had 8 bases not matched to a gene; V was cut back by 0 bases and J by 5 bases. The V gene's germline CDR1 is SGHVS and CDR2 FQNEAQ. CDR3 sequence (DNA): TGTGCCAGCAGCTTAGCGGTCCTAGCGGGGCTCCACGAGCAGTACTTC. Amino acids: CASSLAVLAGLHEQYF.

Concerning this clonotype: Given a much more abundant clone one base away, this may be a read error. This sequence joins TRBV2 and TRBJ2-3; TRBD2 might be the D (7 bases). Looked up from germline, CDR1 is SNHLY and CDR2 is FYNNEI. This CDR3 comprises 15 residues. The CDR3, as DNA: TGTGCCAGCAGTGTCATAGGGGGGGGACCAGATACGCACTATTTT. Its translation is CASSVIGGGPDTHYF.

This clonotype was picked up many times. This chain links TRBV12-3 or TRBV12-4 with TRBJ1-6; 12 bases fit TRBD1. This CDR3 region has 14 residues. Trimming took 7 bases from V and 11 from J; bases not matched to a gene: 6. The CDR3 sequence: CASKGTGGPAPLHF. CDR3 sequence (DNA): TGTGCCAGCAAGGGGACAGGGGGCCCGGCACCCCTCCACTTT.

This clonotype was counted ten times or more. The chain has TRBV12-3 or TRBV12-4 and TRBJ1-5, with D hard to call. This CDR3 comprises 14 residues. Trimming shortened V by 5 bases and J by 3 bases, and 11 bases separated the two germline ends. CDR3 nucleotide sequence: TGTGCCAGCAGTATTAACAGTCTCAATCAGCCCCAGCATTTT. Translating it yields CASSINSLNQPQHF.

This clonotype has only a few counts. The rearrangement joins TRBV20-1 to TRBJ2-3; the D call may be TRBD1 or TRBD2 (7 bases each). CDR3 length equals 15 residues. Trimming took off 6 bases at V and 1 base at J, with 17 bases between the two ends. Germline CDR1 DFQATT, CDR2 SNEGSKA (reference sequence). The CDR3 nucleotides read TGCAGTGCGCATGAGACAGGGAGGGGCACAGATACGCAGTATTTT. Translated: CSAHETGRGTDTQYF.

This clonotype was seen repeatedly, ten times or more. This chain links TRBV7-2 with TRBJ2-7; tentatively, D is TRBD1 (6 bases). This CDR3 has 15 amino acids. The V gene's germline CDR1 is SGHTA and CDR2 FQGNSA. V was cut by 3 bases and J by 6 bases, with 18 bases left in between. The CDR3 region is CASSFQLTGRGEQYF. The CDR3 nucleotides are TGTGCCAGCAGCTTCCAACTGACAGGTCGGGGCGAGCAGTACTTC. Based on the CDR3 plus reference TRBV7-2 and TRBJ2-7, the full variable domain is GAGVSQSPSNKVTEKGKDVELRCDPISGHTALYWYRQSLGQGLEFLIYFQGNSAPDKSGLPSDRFSAERTGGSVSTLTIQRTQQEDSAVYLCASSFQLTGRGEQYFGPGTRLTVT.

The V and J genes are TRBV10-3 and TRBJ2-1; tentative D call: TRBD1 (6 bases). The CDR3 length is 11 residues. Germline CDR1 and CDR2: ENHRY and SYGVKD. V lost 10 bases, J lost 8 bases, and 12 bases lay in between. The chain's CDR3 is CATKQGYEQFF. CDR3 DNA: TGTGCCACGAAACAGGGATATGAGCAGTTCTTC.

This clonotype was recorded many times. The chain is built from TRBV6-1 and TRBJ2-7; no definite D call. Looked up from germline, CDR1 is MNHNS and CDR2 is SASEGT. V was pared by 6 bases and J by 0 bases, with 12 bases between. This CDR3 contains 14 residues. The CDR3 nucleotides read TGTGCCAGCAGCCGCCCGGCAGGCTCCTACGAGCAGTACTTC. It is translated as CASSRPAGSYEQYF.

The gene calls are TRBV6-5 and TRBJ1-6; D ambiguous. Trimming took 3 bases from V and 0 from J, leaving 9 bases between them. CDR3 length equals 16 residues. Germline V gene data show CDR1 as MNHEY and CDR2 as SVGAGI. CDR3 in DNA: TGTGCCAGCAGTTATAAATCAAGCTCCTATAATTCACCCCTCCACTTT. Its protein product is CASSYKSSSYNSPLHF.

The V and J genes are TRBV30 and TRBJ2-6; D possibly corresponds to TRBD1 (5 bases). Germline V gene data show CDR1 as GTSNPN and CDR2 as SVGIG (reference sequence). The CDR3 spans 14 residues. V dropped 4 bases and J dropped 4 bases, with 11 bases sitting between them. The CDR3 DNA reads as TGTGCCTGGACGAGACAGCACGGGGCCAACGTCCTGACTTTC. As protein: CAWTRQHGANVLTF.

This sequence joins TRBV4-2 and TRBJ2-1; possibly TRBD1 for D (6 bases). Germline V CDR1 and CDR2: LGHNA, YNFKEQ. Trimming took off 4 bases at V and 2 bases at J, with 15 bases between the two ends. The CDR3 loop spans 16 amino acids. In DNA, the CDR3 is TGTGCCAGCAGCCGATTCCGGGACACCCCCTACAATGAGCAGTTCTTC. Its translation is CASSRFRDTPYNEQFF.

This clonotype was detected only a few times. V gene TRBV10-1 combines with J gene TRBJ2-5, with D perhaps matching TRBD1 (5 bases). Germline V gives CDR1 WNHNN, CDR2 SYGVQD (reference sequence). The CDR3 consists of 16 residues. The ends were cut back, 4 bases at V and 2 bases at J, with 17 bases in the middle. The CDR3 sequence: CASSGGAGKLQETQYF. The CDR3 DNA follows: TGCGCCAGCAGTGGTGGGGCAGGGAAGCTGCAAGAGACCCAGTACTTC.

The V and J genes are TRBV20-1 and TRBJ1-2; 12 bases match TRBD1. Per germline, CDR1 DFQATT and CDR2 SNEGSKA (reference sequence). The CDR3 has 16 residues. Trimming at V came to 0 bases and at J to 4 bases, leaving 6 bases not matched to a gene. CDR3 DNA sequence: TGCAGTGCTAGAGAGACGCGGGACAGGGGGCTCTATGGCTACACCTTC. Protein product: CSARETRDRGLYGYTF.

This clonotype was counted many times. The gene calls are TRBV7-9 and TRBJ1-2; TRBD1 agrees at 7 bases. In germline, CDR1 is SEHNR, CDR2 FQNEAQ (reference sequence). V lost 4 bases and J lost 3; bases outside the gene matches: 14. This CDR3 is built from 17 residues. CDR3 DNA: TGTGCCAGCAGCTATATCCGTCGGCAGGGGGATTACTATGGCTACACCTTC. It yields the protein CASSYIRRQGDYYGYTF. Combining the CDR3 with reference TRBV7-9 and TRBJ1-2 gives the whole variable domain DTGVSQNPRHKITKRGQNVTFRCDPISEHNRLYWYRQTLGQGPEFLTYFQNEAQLEKSRLLSDRFSAERPKGSFSTLEIQRTEQGDSAMYLCASSYIRRQGDYYGYTFGSGTRLTVV.

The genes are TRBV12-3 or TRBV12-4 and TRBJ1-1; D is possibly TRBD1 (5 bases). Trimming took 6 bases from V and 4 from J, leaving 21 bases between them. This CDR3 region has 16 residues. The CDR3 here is CASSLQAGSVGTEAFF. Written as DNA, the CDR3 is TGTGCCAGCAGCCTCCAGGCAGGGAGTGTCGGCACTGAAGCTTTCTTT.

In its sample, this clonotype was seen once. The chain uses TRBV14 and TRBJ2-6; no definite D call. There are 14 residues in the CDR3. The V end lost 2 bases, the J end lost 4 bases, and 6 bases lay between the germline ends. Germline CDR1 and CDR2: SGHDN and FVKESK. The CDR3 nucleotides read TGTGCCAGCAGCCAACGGCGAGGGGCCAACGTCCTGACTTTC. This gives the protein CASSQRRGANVLTF.

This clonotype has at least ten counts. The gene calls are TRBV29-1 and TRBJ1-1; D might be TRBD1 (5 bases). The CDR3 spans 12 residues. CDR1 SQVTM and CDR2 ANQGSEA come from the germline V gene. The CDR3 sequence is CRAERGGTEAFF. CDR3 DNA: TGCAGAGCTGAAAGGGGTGGCACTGAAGCTTTCTTT.

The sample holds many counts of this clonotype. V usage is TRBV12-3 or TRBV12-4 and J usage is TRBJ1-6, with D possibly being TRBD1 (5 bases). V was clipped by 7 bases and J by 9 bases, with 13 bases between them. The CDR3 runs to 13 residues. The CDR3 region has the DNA TGTGCCAGCACTCAGGGACTGGGTTCACCCCTCCACTTT. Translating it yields CASTQGLGSPLHF.

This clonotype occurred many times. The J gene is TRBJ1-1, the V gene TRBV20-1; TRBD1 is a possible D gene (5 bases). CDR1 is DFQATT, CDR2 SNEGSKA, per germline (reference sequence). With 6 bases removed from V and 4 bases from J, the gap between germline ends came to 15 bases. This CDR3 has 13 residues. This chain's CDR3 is CSAGGVGGTEAFF. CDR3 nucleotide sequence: TGCAGTGCAGGAGGGGTCGGGGGCACTGAAGCTTTCTTT.

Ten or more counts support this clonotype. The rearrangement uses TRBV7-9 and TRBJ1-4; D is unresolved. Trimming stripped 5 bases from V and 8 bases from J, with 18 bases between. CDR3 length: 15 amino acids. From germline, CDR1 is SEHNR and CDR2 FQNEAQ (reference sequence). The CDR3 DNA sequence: TGTGCCAGCAGCAACAACCGCGGCCTAACAGAAAAACTGTTTTTT. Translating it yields CASSNNRGLTEKLFF.

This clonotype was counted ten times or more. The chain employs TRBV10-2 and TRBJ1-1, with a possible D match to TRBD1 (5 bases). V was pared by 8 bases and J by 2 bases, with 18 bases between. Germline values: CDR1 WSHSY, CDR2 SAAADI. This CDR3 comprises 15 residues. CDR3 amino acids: CASRFTRAGNTEAFF. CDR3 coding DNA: TGCGCCAGCCGTTTTACCAGGGCGGGTAACACTGAAGCTTTCTTT.

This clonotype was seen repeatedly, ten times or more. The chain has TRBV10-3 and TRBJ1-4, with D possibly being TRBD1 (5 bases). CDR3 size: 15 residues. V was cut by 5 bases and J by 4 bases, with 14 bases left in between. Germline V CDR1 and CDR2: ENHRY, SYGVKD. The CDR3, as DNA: TGTGCCATCAGTCCCGGGACGGGGATTAATGAAAAACTGTTTTTT. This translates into CAISPGTGINEKLFF.

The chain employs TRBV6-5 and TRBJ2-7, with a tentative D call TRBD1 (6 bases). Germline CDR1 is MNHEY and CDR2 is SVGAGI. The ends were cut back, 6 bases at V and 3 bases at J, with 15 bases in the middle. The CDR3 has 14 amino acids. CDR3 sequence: CASSSGTINYEQYF. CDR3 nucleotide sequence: TGTGCCAGCAGCTCGGGGACAATAAACTACGAGCAGTACTTC.

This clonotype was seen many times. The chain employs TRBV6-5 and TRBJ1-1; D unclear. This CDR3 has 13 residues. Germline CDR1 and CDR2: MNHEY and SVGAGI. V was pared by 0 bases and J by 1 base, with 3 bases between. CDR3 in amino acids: CASSYSENTEAFF. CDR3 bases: TGTGCCAGCAGTTACTCCGAGAACACTGAAGCTTTCTTT.

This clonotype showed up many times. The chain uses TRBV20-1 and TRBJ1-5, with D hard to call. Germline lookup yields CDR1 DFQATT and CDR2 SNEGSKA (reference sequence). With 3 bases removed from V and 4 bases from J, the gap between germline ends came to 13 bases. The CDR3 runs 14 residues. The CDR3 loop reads CSASEPRGNQPQHF. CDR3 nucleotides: TGCAGTGCTAGCGAACCGAGAGGGAATCAGCCCCAGCATTTT.

CDR3 amino acids: CASSRGTGRFSGNTIYF. The CDR3 nucleotides read TGTGCCAGCAGCCGTGGGACAGGGCGGTTCTCTGGAAACACCATATATTTT. V and J are TRBV7-9 and TRBJ1-3; TRBD1 aligns across 9 bases. The ends lost 5 bases at V and 0 bases at J; junction bases unmatched: 8. This CDR3 spans 17 amino acids. Germline assignment: CDR1 SEHNR and CDR2 FQNEAQ (reference sequence). The whole variable domain, filled in from reference TRBV7-9 and TRBJ1-3, reads DTGVSQNPRHKITKRGQNVTFRCDPISEHNRLYWYRQTLGQGPEFLTYFQNEAQLEKSRLLSDRFSAERPKGSFSTLEIQRTEQGDSAMYLCASSRGTGRFSGNTIYFGEGSWLTVV.

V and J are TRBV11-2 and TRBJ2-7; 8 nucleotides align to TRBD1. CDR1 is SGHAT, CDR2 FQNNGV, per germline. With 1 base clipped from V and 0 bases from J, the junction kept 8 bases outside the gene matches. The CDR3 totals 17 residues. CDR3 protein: CASSLAARTGLSYEQYF. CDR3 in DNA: TGTGCCAGCAGCTTAGCTGCCCGGACAGGGCTCTCCTACGAGCAGTACTTC. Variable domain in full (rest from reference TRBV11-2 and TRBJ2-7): EAGVAQSPRYKIIEKRQSVAFWCNPISGHATLYWYQQILGQGPKLLIQFQNNGVVDDSQLPKDRFSAERLKGVDSTLKIQPAKLEDSAVYLCASSLAARTGLSYEQYFGPGTRLTVT.

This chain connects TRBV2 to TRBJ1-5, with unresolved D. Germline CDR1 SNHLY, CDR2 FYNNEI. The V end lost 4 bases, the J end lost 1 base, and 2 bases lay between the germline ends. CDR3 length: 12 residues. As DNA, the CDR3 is TGTGCCAGCAGTGGGAGCAATCAGCCCCAGCATTTT. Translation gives CASSGSNQPQHF. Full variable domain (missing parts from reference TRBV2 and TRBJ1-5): EPEVTQTPSHQVTQMGQEVILRCVPISNHLYFYWYRQILGQKVEFLVSFYNNEISEKSEIFDDQFSVERPDGSNFTLKIRSTKLEDSAMYFCASSGSNQPQHFGDGTRLSIL.

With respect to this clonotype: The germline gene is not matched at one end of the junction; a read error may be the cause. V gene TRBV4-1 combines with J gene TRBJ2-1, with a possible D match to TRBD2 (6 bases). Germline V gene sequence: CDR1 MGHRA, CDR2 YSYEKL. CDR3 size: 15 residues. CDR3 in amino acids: CSSSRSRAGNNEQFF. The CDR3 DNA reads TGCTCCAGCAGTCGTTCTAGAGCGGGTAACAATGAGCAGTTCTTC.

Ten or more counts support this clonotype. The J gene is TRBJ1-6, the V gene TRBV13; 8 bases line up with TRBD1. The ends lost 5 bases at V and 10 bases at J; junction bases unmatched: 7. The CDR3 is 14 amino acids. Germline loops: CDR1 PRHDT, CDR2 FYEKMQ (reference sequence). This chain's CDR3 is CASSGTGGPSPLHF. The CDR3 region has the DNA TGTGCCAGCAGCGGCACAGGGGGACCCTCACCCCTCCACTTT.

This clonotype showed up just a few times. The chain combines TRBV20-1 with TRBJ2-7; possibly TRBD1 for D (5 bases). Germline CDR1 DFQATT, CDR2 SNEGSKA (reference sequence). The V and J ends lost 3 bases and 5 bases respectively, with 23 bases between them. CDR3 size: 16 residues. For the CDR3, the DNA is TGCAGTGCTAGTTTAACAGCGACCTACCCCAGGGACGAGCAGTACTTC. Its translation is CSASLTATYPRDEQYF.

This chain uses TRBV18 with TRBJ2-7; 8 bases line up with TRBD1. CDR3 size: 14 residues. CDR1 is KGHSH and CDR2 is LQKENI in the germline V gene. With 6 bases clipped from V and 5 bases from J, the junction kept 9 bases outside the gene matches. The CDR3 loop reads CASSLGQGHDEQYF. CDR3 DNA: TGTGCCAGCTCCCTCGGACAGGGCCACGACGAGCAGTACTTC.